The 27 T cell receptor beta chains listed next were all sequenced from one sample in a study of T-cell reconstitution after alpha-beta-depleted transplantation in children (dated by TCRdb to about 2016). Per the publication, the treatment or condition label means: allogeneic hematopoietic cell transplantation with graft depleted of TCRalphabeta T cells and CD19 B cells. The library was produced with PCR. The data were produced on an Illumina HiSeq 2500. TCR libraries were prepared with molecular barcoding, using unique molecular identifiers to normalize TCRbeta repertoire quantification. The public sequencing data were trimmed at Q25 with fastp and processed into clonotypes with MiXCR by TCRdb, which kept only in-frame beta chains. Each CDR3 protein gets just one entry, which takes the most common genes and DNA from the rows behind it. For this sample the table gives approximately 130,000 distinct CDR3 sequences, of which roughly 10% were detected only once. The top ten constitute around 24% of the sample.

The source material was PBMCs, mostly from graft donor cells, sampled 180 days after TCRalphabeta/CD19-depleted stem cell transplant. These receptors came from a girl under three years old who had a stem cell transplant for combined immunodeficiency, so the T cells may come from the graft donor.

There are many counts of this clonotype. In DNA, the CDR3 is TGCGCCAGCAGCTTGGAGGGCAGTTTTTTCTATGGCTACACCTTC. This codes for CASSLEGSFFYGYTF. V and J are TRBV5-1 and TRBJ1-2; D not certain. The germline V gene encodes CDR1 SGHRS and CDR2 YFSETQ. Trimming pared 0 bases from V and 4 bases from J, leaving 13 bases between. This CDR3 contains 15 residues.

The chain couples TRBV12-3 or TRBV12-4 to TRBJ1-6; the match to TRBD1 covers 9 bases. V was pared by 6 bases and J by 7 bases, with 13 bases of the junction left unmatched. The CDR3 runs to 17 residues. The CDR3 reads CASSPGQGLLRNSPLHF. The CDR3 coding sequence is TGTGCCAGCAGCCCGGGACAGGGATTACTCCGAAATTCACCCCTCCACTTT.

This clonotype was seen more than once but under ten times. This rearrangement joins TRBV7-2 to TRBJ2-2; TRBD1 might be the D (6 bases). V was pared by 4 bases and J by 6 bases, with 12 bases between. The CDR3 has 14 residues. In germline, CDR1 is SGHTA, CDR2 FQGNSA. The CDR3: CASSWDTVPGELFF. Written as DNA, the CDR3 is TGTGCCAGCAGCTGGGACACCGTCCCCGGGGAGCTGTTTTTT.

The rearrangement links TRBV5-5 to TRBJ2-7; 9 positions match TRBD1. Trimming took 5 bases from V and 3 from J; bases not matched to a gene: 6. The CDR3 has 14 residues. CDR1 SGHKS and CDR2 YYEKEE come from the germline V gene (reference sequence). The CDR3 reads CASRTGQGIYEQYF. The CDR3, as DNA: TGTGCCAGCAGGACGGGACAGGGAATCTACGAGCAGTACTTC.

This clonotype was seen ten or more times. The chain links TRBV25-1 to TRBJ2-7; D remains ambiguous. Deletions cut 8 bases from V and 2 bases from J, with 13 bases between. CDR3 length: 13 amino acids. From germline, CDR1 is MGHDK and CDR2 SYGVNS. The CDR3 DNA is TGTGCCAGCCAGAATTTGATTACCTACGAGCAGTACTTC. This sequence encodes CASQNLITYEQYF.

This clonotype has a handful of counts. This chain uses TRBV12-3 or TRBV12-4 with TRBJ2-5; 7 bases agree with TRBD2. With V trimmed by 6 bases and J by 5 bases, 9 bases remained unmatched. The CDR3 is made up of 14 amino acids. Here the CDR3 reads CASSLDKGGETQYF. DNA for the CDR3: TGTGCCAGCAGCCTCGACAAGGGAGGGGAGACCCAGTACTTC.

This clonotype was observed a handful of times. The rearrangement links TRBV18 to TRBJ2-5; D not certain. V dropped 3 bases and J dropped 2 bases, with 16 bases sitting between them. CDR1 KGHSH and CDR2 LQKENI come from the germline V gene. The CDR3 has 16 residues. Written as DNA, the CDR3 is TGTGCCAGCTCACCGCTGCCCACGTTCATACAAGAGACCCAGTACTTC. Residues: CASSPLPTFIQETQYF.

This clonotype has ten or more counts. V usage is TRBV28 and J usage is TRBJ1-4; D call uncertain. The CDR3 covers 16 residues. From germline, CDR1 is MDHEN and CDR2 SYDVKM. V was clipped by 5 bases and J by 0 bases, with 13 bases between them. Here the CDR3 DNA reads TGTGCCAGCAGTCCCCCTTTTTTAGCAACTAATGAAAAACTGTTTTTT. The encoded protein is CASSPPFLATNEKLFF.

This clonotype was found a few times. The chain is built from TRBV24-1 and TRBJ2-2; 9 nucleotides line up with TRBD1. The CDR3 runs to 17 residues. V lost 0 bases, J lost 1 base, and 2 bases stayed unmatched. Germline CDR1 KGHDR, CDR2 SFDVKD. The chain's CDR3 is CATSDLRDRVNTGELFF. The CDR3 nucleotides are TGTGCCACCAGTGATTTGAGGGACAGGGTGAACACCGGGGAGCTGTTTTTT.

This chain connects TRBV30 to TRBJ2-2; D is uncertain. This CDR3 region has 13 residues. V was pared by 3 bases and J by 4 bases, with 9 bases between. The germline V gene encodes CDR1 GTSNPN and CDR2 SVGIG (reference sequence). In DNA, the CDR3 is TGTGCCTGGAGACCCCAAAGCACCGGGGAGCTGTTTTTT. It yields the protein CAWRPQSTGELFF.

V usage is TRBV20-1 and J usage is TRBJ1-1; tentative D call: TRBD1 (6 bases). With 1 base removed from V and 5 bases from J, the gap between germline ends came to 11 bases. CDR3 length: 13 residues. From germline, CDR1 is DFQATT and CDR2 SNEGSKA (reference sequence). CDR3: CSARVTGRTEAFF. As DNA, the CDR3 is TGCAGTGCTAGAGTCACAGGGAGGACTGAAGCTTTCTTT.

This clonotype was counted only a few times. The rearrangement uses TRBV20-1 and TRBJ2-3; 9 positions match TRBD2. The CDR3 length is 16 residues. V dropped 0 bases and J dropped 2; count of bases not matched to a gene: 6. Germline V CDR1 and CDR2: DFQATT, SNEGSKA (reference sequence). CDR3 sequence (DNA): TGCAGTGCTAGAGATTTCAGGACTAGCGCCACAGATACGCAGTATTTT. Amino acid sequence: CSARDFRTSATDTQYF.

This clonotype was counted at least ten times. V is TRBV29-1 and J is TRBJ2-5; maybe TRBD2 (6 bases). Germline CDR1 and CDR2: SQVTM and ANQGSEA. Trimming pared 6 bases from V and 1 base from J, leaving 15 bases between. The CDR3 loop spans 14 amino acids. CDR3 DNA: TGCAGCGTCCTCTTCGGGAGTCTCCAAGAGACCCAGTACTTC. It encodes CSVLFGSLQETQYF.

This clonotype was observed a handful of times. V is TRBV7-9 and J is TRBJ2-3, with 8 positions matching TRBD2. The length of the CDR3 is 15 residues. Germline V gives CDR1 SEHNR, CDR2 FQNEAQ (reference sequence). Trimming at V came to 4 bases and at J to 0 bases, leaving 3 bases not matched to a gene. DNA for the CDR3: TGTGCCAGCAGCTATAGCGGGATTAGCACAGATACGCAGTATTTT. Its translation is CASSYSGISTDTQYF.

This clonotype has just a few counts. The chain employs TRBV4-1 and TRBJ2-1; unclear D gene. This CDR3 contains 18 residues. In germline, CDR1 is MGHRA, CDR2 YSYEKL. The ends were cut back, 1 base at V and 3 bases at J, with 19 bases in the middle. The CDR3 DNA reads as TGCGCCAGCAGCCAAGGCTCCTGGGCGAAAAAGGTCTACAATGAGCAGTTCTTC. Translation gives CASSQGSWAKKVYNEQFF.

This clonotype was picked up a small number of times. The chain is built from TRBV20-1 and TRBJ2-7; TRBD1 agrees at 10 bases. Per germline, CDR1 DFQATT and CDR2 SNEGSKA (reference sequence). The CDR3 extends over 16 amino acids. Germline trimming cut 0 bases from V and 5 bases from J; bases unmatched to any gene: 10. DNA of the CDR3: TGCAGTGCTAGAGACCAGACAGGGGGCTTAGTCCACGAGCAGTACTTC. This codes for CSARDQTGGLVHEQYF.

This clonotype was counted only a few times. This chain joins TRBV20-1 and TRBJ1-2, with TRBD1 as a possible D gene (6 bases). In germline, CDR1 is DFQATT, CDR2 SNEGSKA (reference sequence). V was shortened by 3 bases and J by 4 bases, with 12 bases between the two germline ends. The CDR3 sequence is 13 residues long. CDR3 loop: CSASGGASYGYTF. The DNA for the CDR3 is TGCAGTGCTAGTGGGGGGGCAAGCTATGGCTACACCTTC.

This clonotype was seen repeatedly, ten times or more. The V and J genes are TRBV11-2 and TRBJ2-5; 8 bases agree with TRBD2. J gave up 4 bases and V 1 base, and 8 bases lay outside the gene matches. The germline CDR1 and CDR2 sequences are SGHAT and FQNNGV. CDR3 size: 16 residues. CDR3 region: CASSLAGGYRTETQYF. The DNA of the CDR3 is TGTGCCAGCAGCTTAGCGGGGGGGTATCGTACAGAGACCCAGTACTTC.

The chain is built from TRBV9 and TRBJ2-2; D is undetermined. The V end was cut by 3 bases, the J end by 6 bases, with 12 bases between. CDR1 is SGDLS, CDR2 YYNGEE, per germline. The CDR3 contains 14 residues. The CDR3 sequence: CASSDPTRAGELFF. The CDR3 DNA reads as TGTGCCAGCAGCGACCCCACAAGAGCCGGGGAGCTGTTTTTT.

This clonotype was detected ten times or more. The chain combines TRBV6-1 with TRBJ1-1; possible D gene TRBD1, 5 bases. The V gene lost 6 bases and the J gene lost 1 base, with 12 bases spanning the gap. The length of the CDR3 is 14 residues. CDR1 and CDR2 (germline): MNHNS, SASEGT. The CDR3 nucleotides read TGTGCCAGCAGCCCGGGACGGAGGAACACTGAAGCTTTCTTT. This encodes CASSPGRRNTEAFF.

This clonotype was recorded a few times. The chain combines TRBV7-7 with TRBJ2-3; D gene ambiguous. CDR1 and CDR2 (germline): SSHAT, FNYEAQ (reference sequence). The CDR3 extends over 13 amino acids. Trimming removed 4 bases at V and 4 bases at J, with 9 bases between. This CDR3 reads CASSSFRSDTQYF. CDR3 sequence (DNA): TGTGCCAGCAGCTCCTTCAGGTCAGATACGCAGTATTTT. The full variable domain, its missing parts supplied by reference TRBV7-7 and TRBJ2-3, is GAGVSQSPRYKVTKRGQDVTLRCDPISSHATLYWYQQALGQGPEFLTYFNYEAQPDKSGLPSDRFSAERPEGSISTLTIQRTEQRDSAMYRCASSSFRSDTQYFGPGTRLTVL.

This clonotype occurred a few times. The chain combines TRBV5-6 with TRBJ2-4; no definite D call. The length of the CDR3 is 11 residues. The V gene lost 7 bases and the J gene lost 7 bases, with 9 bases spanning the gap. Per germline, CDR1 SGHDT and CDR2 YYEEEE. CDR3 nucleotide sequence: TGTGCCAGCGGAAGTGGGAACATTCAGTACTTC. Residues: CASGSGNIQYF.

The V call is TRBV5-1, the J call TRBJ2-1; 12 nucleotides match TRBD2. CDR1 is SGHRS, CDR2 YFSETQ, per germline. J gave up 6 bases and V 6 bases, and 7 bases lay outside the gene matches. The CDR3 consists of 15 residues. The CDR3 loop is CASTPGTSGLNEQFF. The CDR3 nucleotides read TGCGCCAGCACCCCCGGGACTAGCGGGCTCAATGAGCAGTTCTTC.

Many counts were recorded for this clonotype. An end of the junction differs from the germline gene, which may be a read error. The CDR3 nucleotides are TGCAGTGCAAGAGTTTGGGTAGCGGGAGTCTACGAGCAGTACTTC. Translating gives CSARVWVAGVYEQYF. The chain uses TRBV20-1 and TRBJ2-7; 9 bases align to TRBD2. CDR3 length equals 15 residues. CDR1 is DFQATT, CDR2 SNEGSKA, per germline (reference sequence).

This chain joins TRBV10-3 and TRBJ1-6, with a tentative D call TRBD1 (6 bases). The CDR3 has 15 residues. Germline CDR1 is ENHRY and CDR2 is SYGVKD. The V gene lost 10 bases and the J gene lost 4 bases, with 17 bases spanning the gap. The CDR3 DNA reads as TGTGCCAGTCGTGGGCACAGGGAGTATAATTCACCCCTCCACTTT. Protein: CASRGHREYNSPLHF.

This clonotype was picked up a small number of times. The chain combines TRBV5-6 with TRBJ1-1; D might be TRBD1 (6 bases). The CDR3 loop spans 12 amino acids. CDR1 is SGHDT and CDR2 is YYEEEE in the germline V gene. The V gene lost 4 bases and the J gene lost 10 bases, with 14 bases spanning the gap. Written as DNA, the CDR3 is TGTGCCAGCAGCCTGAGGGGGGTCGGAGCTTTCTTT. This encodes CASSLRGVGAFF.

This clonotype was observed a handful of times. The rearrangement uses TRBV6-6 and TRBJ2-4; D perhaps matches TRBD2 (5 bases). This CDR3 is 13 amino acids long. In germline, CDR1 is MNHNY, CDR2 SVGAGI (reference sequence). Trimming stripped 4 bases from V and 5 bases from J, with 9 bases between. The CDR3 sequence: CASSSRRENIQYF. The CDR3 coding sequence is TGTGCCAGCAGTTCTAGGCGGGAAAACATTCAGTACTTC.